One sample yielded the 8 T cell receptor beta chains listed below, sequenced in a study of T cell changes during pregnancy in multiple sclerosis. Assay used: immunoSEQ multiplex PCR; TCRdb lists only in-frame clones, some missing. The sample lists approximately 100,000 clones; more than 90% were seen once. The sample was peripheral blood, taken in the second trimester of pregnancy. The source is a female donor with multiple sclerosis, enrolled in a pregnancy study.

The rearrangement joins TRBV6-1 to TRBJ2-7; D gene ambiguous. The CDR3 is 14 amino acids. The germline gives CDR1 MNHNS, CDR2 SASEGT. V lost 8 bases to trimming and J lost 1 base, with 15 bases between them. CDR3 in DNA: TGTGCCAGCCACCCCCGCGGTGGGTCCTACGAGCAGTACTTC. It encodes CASHPRGGSYEQYF.

The chain recombines TRBV2 with TRBJ2-1, with 8 bases fitting TRBD2. Germline-derived CDR1 and CDR2 are SNHLY and FYNNEI. The J segment lost 8 bases and the V segment lost 4 bases, leaving 4 bases of the junction unmatched. The CDR3 has 13 amino acids. CDR3 coding DNA: TGTGCCAGCAGTGCAGCGGGAGTGCATGAGCAGTTCTTC. Its protein product is CASSAAGVHEQFF.

The CDR3 sequence: CASSPRETQYF. In DNA, the CDR3 is TGTGCCAGCAGCCCCCGAGAGACCCAGTACTTC. The V gene is TRBV7-9, the J gene TRBJ2-5, with unresolved D. Trimming cost V 5 bases and J 4 bases, with 5 bases left between them. Germline CDR1 is SEHNR and CDR2 is FQNEAQ (reference sequence). There are 11 residues in the CDR3. Looking up the rest from reference TRBV7-9 and TRBJ2-5 gives the full variable domain: DTGVSQNPRHKITKRGQNVTFRCDPISEHNRLYWYRQTLGQGPEFLTYFQNEAQLEKSRLLSDRFSAERPKGSFSTLEIQRTEQGDSAMYLCASSPRETQYFGPGTRLLVL.

The V and J genes are TRBV7-8 and TRBJ2-7; 12 bases align to TRBD1. Germline-derived CDR1 and CDR2 are SGHVS and FQNEAQ. The V segment lost 4 bases and the J segment 3 bases; nucleotides outside the gene matches: 22. The CDR3 is 21 residues long. The CDR3 sequence: CASSSNPLGTGGLRKVYEQYF. The CDR3 bases are TGTGCCAGCAGCTCCAACCCGCTAGGGACAGGGGGCCTTCGGAAAGTCTACGAGCAGTACTTC.

This sequence joins TRBV11-3 and TRBJ2-7, with D possibly being TRBD1 (6 bases). V lost 3 bases and J lost 4, with 10 bases in between. This CDR3 is 13 amino acids long. Germline V gene lookup returns CDR1 SGHNT and CDR2 YENEEA. The CDR3 region has the DNA TGTGCCAGCAGCTTGACAGGTCCGTACGAGCAGTACTTC. The encoded protein is CASSLTGPYEQYF.

The rearrangement uses TRBV5-4 and TRBJ2-3; D gene uncertain. Germline V gene data show CDR1 as SGHNT and CDR2 as YYREEE (reference sequence). Trimming took off 0 bases at V and 0 bases at J, with 8 bases between the two ends. This CDR3 has 15 residues. The DNA of the CDR3 is TGTGCCAGCAGCTTGGCCCCGCTAAGCACAGATACGCAGTATTTT. Protein product: CASSLAPLSTDTQYF.

The chain is built from TRBV6-1 and TRBJ2-3; 7 bases map to TRBD1. Germline CDR1 and CDR2: MNHNS and SASEGT. After removal of 3 bases from V and 4 bases from J, the junction contained 7 bases not matched to a gene. This CDR3 has 15 residues. CDR3 sequence reads: CASSEREGAADTQYF. CDR3 bases: TGTGCCAGCAGTGAGCGAGAGGGGGCGGCAGATACGCAGTATTTT.

The CDR3 sequence is CASSEALLSGLADQNTGELFF. CDR3 DNA sequence: TGTGCCAGCAGTGAAGCGCTTCTTAGCGGACTAGCGGACCAGAACACCGGGGAGCTGTTTTTT. The V and J genes are TRBV2 and TRBJ2-2, with TRBD2 matching 10 bases. Losses at the gene ends were 0 bases for V and 1 base for J; bases not matched to a gene: 14. The germline gives CDR1 SNHLY, CDR2 FYNNEI. The CDR3 length is 21 residues.